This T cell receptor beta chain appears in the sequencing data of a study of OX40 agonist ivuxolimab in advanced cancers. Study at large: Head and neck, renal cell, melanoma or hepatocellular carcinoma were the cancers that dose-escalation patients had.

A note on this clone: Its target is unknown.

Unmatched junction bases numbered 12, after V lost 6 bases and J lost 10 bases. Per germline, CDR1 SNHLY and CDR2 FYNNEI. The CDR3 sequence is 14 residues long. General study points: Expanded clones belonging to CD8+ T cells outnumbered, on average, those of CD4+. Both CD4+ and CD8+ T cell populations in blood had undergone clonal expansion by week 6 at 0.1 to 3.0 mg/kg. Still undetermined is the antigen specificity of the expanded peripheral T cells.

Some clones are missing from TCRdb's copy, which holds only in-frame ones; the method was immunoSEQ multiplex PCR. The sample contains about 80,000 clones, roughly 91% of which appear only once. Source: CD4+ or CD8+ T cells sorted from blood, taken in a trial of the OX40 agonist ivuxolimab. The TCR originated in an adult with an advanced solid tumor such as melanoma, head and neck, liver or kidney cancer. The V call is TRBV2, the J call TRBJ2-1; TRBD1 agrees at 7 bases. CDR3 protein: CASSGQGGPGEQFF. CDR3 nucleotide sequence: TGTGCCAGCAGCGGGCAAGGGGGCCCGGGGGAGCAGTTCTTC.